This T cell receptor (beta chain) was captured by sequencing in a study of beta chain features in type 1 diabetes. The CDR3 sequence is 16 residues long. The germline V gene encodes CDR1 MGHRA and CDR2 YSYEKL. With 4 bases clipped from V and 7 bases from J, the junction kept 14 bases outside the gene matches. TCRB transcripts that were expressed got sequenced, as all of the isolated RNA had been reverse transcribed. Mean read depth for naive, central memory and regulatory T cell samples was 3.5 million or so reads. Data came from immunoSEQ multiplex PCR; TCRdb stores just in-frame clones and leaves some out. The repertoire holds under 450,000 clones, with around 13% as singletons. Regarding this clone: Its matching antigen is unknown.

Findings and caveats of the study: All four CD4+ subsets from Type 1 diabetes patients carried moderately but significantly shorter TCRB CDR3s.

The chain links TRBV4-1 to TRBJ2-3; 7 nucleotides agree with TRBD1. This receptor was taken from a man younger than 40 in good health. The sequenced sample consisted of naive CD4+ T cells from blood. The CDR3: CASSLRQGTRVNTQYF. DNA for the CDR3: TGCGCCAGCAGCCTAAGACAGGGTACTAGGGTTAATACGCAGTATTTT.